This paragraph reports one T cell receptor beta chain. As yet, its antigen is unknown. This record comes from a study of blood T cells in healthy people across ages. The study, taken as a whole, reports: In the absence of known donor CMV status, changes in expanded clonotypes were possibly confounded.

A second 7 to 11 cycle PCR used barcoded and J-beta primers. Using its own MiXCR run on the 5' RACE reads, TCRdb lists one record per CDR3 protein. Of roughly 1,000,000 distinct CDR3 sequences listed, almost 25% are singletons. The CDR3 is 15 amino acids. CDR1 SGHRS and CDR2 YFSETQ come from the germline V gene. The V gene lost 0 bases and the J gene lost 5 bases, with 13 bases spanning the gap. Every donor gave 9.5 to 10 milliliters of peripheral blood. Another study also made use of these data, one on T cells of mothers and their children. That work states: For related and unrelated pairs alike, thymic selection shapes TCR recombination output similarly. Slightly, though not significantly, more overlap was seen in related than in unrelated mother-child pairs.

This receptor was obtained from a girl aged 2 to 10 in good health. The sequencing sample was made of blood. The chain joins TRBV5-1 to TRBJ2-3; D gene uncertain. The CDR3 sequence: CASSLGGSTGDTQYF. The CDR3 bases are TGCGCCAGCAGCTTGGGTGGATCTACGGGAGATACGCAGTATTTT.